Listed below are T cell receptor beta chains from one sample, sequenced in a study of blood T cell repertoires in COVID-19. Sequencing used immunoSEQ multiplex PCR; TCRdb keeps in-frame clones, though not all of them. The data hold about 71,000 clones, with about 93% observed a single time. Sample: peripheral blood. The receptors were gathered from an elderly woman with acute or convalescent COVID-19. CDR3s include the opening cysteine and the closing phenylalanine or tryptophan. A D gene is named only where the DNA matches it firmly. The listing skips clone size in some rows; elsewhere it reads once, few, many or a size class.

CDR3 length,D gene,J gene,V gene,clone size,CDR3 DNA,CDR3 protein
17,TRBD2,TRBJ2-2,TRBV9,.,TGTGCCAGCAGCGTAGGGCTAGCGGGAGTATATACCGGGGAGCTGTTTTTT,CASSVGLAGVYTGELFF
13,TRBD1,TRBJ1-2,TRBV12-3/TRBV12-4,.,TGTGCCAGCAGGGGACAGGGGCGCTATGGCTACACCTTC,CASRGQGRYGYTF
15,TRBD2,TRBJ2-3,TRBV5-1,few,TGCGCCAGCAGCCCCCCGGGGGGGGATTCAGATACGCAGTATTTT,CASSPPGGDSDTQYF
19,TRBD1,TRBJ1-3,TRBV7-2,.,TGTGCCAGCAGCGCCTTCCGGGACAGGGGGCGTAATTCTGGAAACACCATATATTTT,CASSAFRDRGRNSGNTIYF
17,TRBD2,TRBJ2-3,TRBV4-2,.,TGTGCCAGCAGCCTCCGGACTAGCGGGGGCCTGGGGGATACGCAGTATTTT,CASSLRTSGGLGDTQYF
15,TRBD1,TRBJ2-6,TRBV7-9,.,TGTGCCAGCAGCAAAGACAGGGCTGGGGCCAACGTCCTGACTTTC,CASSKDRAGANVLTF
16,.,TRBJ2-5,TRBV19,.,TGTGCCAGTAGTATATCACAGGGAGCTCGAGGGGCGGACCAGTACTTC,CASSISQGARGADQYF
13,.,TRBJ1-2,TRBV6-1,once,TGTGCCAGCAGTGAAAACAGCTTTCTTGGCTACACCTTC,CASSENSFLGYTF
13,.,TRBJ1-2,TRBV2,.,TGTGCCAGCAGTGTTCAGGGAACATATGGCTACACCTTC,CASSVQGTYGYTF
15,TRBD2,TRBJ2-1,TRBV2,.,TGTGCCAGCAGTACAAGCGGGAGGGCCGGGAATGAGCAGTTCTTC,CASSTSGRAGNEQFF
16,.,TRBJ2-4,TRBV9,.,TGTGCCAGCAGCGTAGTGCTAGCGAGGGCCAAAAACATTCAGTACTTC,CASSVVLARAKNIQYF
12,.,TRBJ1-2,TRBV5-4,.,TGTGCCAGCAGCGTTCATAACTATGGCTACACCTTC,CASSVHNYGYTF
14,.,TRBJ2-2,TRBV5-1,few,TGCGCCAGCAGCTTGGGGGCTTACACCGGGGAGCTGTTTTTT,CASSLGAYTGELFF
15,TRBD1,TRBJ1-2,TRBV15,.,TGTGCCACCAGCAGTGGGGACAGAGCTAACTATGGCTACACCTTC,CATSSGDRANYGYTF
15,.,TRBJ1-1,TRBV5-4,.,TGTGCCAGCAGCAAAACCGGGATTCCCCGAACTGAAGCTTTCTTT,CASSKTGIPRTEAFF
14,TRBD1,TRBJ1-4,TRBV5-1,.,TGCGCCAGCAGCACGGGACAGTTTAATGAAAAACTGTTTTTT,CASSTGQFNEKLFF
14,TRBD1,TRBJ2-5,TRBV7-7,.,TGTGCTAGCAGCGAGGGGACAGGCCAAGAGACCCAGTACTTC,CASSEGTGQETQYF
16,.,TRBJ2-1,TRBV5-6,.,TGTGCCAGCAGCCAAGATTTTGCCCTACCCTACAATGAGCAGTTCTTC,CASSQDFALPYNEQFF
19,TRBD2,TRBJ2-1,TRBV5-1,.,TGCGCCAGCAGCTATCCGGGACTAGCGGACCGAGGGTCCTACAATGAGCAGTTCTTC,CASSYPGLADRGSYNEQFF
16,.,TRBJ2-5,TRBV7-9,.,TGTGCCAGCAGCTTAGGTGGACAAAGACTCCAAGAGACCCAGTACTTC,CASSLGGQRLQETQYF
15,TRBD2,TRBJ2-1,TRBV19,.,TGTGCCAGTAGTATCGTCTCGGGGGGGAGCAATGAGCAGTTCTTC,CASSIVSGGSNEQFF
15,.,TRBJ1-3,TRBV4-1,.,TGCGCCAGCAGCCAAGACGTTGTATTCGGAAACACCATATATTTT,CASSQDVVFGNTIYF
18,.,TRBJ2-1,TRBV21-1,.,TGTGCCAGCAGCGCCCCCAGTGTGGGCGGGACCCGGTTTAATGAGCAGTTCTTC,CASSAPSVGGTRFNEQFF
13,.,TRBJ1-1,TRBV7-9,.,TGTGCCAGCAGCCGGGGAATAGGCACTGAAGCTTTCTTT,CASSRGIGTEAFF
12,.,TRBJ1-1,TRBV19,.,TGTGCCAGCACCCTGAGAGGCACTGAAGCTTTCTTT,CASTLRGTEAFF
13,TRBD1,TRBJ1-2,TRBV27,.,TGTGCCAGCAGTTTTCAGGGGGGCTATGGCTACACCTTC,CASSFQGGYGYTF
15,TRBD1,TRBJ2-7,TRBV10-3,.,TGTGCCATCAGAGATTCCGGGACAGGGGGACTCGAGCAGTACTTC,CAIRDSGTGGLEQYF
15,TRBD1,TRBJ2-2,TRBV3-1/TRBV3-2,.,TGTGCCAGCAGCCAGACAGGGGGTTTTGGCGGGGAGCTGTTTTTT,CASSQTGGFGGELFF
15,TRBD1,TRBJ1-5,TRBV19,.,TGTGCCAGTACCTTACAGGGGAGTGGGTATCAGCCCCAGCATTTT,CASTLQGSGYQPQHF
13,TRBD1,TRBJ1-2,TRBV28,few,TGTGCCAGCAGCCGGGGACAGGACTATGGCTACACCTTC,CASSRGQDYGYTF
14,.,TRBJ2-4,TRBV6-5,.,TGTGCCAGCAGTAAGGACAACCTAGGGAACATTCAGTACTTC,CASSKDNLGNIQYF
17,.,TRBJ1-3,TRBV9,.,TGTGCCAGCAGCGTATCCCCCATAACGGTGTCTGGAAACACCATATATTTT,CASSVSPITVSGNTIYF
15,.,TRBJ1-2,TRBV6-2/TRBV6-3,once,TGTGCCAGCAGTTACTCGCGGGGTCCCGTCTATGGCTACACCTTC,CASSYSRGPVYGYTF
20,TRBD2,TRBJ2-2,TRBV9,.,TGTGCCAGCAGCGGCCAGTCGGGAAGAGCGGGGGGGCTGAACACCGGGGAGCTGTTTTTT,CASSGQSGRAGGLNTGELFF